The source of this T cell receptor beta chain is a study of T cells in Graves' hyperthyroidism and ophthalmopathy. Germline values: CDR1 MNHNS, CDR2 SASEGT. The CDR3 is 16 residues long. Trimming left V 0 bases short and J 2 bases short, with 10 bases between. Investigators excluded patients with uncontrolled infection, other autoimmune disease, pregnancy or lactation. This clonotype was found many times. The TCR beta CDR3 regions underwent amplification using RNA transcripts as the source. HTBI primers were the set used in a first-round RT-PCR of the TCR CDR3. TCRdb re-derived calls from the multiplex PCR reads in MiXCR, one entry per CDR3 protein. The sample includes around 600,000 distinct CDR3 sequences, 13% to 15% seen only once; the top ten take around 7%.

The chain carries TRBV6-1 and TRBJ2-2, with a weak D call TRBD2 (5 bases). Sequencing input: blood. This receptor was identified in a young woman with Graves' ophthalmopathy. The CDR3 spells CASSEARVPNTGELFF. The DNA for the CDR3 is TGTGCCAGCAGTGAAGCGAGGGTTCCTAACACCGGGGAGCTGTTTTTT.